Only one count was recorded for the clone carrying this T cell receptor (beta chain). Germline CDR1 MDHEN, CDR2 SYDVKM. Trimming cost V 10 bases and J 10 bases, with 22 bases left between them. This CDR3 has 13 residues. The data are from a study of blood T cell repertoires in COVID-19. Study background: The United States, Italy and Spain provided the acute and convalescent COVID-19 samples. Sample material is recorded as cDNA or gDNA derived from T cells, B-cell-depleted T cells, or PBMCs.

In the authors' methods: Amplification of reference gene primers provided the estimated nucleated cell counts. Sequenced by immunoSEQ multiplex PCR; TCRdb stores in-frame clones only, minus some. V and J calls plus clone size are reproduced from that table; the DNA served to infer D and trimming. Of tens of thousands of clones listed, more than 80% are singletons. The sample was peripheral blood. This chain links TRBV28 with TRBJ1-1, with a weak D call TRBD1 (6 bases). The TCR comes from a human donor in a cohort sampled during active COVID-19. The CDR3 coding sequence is TGTGCCACCCTTCCACAGGGAACCCGGGGAGCTTTCTTT. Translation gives CATLPQGTRGAFF.